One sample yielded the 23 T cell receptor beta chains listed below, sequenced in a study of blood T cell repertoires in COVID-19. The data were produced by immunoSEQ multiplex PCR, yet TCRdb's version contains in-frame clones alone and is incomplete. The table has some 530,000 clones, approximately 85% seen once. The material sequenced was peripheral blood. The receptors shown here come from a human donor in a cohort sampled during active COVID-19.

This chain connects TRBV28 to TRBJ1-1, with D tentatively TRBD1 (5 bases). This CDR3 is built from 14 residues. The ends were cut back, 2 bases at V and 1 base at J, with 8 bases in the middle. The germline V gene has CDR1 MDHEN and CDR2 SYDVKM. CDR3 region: CASSLETENTEAFF. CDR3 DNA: TGTGCCAGCAGTTTAGAGACAGAGAACACTGAAGCTTTCTTT.

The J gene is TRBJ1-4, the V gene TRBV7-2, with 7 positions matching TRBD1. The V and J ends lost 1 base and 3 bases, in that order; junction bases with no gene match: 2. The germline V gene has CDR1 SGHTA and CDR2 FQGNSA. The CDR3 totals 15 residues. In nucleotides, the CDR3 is TGTGCCAGCAGCTTAGGGGGACAGCCTAATGAAAAACTGTTTTTT. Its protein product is CASSLGGQPNEKLFF.

Written as DNA, the CDR3 is TGTGCCAGCAGCCCGAACCAGAACTATGGCTACACCTTC. Protein sequence: CASSPNQNYGYTF. J is TRBJ1-2 and V is TRBV11-2; D not certain. There are 13 residues in the CDR3. V lost 5 bases and J 2 bases, leaving 9 bases between the germline ends. Germline V lookup: CDR1 SGHAT, CDR2 FQNNGV.

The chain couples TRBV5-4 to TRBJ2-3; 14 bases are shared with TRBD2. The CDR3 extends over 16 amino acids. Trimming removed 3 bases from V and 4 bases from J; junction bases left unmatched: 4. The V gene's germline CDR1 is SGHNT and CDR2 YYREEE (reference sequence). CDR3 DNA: TGTGCCAGCAGCTCCCGACTAGCGGGAGGGCCAGATACGCAGTATTTT. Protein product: CASSSRLAGGPDTQYF.

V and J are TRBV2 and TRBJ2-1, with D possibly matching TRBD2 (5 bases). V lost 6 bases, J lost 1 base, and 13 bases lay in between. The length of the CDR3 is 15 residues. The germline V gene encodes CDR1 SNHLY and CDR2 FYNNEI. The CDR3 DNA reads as TGTGCCAGCAGGACGCGGCTAGCTTCCTACAATGAGCAGTTCTTC. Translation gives CASRTRLASYNEQFF. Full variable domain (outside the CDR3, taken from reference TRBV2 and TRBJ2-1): EPEVTQTPSHQVTQMGQEVILRCVPISNHLYFYWYRQILGQKVEFLVSFYNNEISEKSEIFDDQFSVERPDGSNFTLKIRSTKLEDSAMYFCASRTRLASYNEQFFGPGTRLTVL.

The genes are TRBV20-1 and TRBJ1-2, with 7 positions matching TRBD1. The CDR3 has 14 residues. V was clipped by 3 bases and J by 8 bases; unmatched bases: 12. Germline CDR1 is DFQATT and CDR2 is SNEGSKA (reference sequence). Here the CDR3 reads CSASPTGAGLGYTF. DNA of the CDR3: TGCAGTGCTAGTCCCACAGGGGCGGGTCTCGGCTACACCTTC.

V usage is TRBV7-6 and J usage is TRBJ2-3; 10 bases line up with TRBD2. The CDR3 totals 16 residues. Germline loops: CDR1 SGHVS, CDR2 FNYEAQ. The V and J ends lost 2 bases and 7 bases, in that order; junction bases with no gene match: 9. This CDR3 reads CASSLSASGSGYTQYF. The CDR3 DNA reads TGTGCCAGCAGCTTATCAGCTAGCGGGAGTGGGTATACGCAGTATTTT.

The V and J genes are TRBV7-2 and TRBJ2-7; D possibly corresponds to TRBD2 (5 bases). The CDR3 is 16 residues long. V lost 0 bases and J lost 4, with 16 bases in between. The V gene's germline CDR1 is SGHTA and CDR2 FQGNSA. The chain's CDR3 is CASSLAASPELYEQYF. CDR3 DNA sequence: TGTGCCAGCAGCTTAGCGGCTAGCCCCGAGTTATACGAGCAGTACTTC. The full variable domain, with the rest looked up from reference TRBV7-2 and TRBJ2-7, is GAGVSQSPSNKVTEKGKDVELRCDPISGHTALYWYRQSLGQGLEFLIYFQGNSAPDKSGLPSDRFSAERTGGSVSTLTIQRTQQEDSAVYLCASSLAASPELYEQYFGPGTRLTVT.

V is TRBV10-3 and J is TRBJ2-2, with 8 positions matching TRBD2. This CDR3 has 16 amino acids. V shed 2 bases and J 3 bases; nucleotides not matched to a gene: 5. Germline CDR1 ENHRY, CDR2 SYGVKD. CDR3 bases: TGTGCCATCAGTGAGGCGGGAGCGGGAGACACCGGGGAGCTGTTTTTT. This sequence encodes CAISEAGAGDTGELFF.

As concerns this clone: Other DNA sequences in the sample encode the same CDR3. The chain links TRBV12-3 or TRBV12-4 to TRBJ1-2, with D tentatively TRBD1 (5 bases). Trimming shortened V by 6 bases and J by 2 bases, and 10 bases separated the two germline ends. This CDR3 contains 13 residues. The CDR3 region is CASSSPGNYGYTF. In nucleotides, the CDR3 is TGTGCCAGCAGCTCCCCAGGGAACTATGGCTACACCTTC.

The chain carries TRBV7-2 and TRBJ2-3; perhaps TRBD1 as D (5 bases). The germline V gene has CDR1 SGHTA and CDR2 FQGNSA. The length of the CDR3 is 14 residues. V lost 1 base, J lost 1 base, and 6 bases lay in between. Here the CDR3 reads CASSLDRRTDTQYF. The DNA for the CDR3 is TGTGCCAGCAGCTTAGACAGGCGCACAGATACGCAGTATTTT.

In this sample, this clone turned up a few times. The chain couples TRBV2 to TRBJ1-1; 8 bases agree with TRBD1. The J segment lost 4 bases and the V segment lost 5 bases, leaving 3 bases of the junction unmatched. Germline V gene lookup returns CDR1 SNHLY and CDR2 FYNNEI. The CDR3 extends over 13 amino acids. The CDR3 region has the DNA TGTGCCAGCAGTTGGGACAGGACCACTGAAGCTTTCTTT. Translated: CASSWDRTTEAFF.

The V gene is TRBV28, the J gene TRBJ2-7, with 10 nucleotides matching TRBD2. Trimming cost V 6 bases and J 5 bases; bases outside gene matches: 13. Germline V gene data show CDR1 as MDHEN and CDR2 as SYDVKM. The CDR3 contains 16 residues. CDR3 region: CASSYGLRAGGDEQYF. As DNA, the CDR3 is TGTGCCAGCAGCTATGGGTTGCGAGCGGGAGGGGACGAGCAGTACTTC.

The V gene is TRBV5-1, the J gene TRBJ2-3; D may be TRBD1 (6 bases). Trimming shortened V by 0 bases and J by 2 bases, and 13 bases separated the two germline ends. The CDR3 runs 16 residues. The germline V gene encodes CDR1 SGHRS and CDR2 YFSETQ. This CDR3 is CASSLEGVWTTDTQYF. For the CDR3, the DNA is TGCGCCAGCAGCTTGGAGGGGGTGTGGACCACAGATACGCAGTATTTT. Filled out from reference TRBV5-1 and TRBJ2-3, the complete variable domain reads KAGVTQTPRYLIKTRGQQVTLSCSPISGHRSVSWYQQTPGQGLQFLFEYFSETQRNKGNFPGRFSGRQFSNSRSEMNVSTLELGDSALYLCASSLEGVWTTDTQYFGPGTRLTVL.

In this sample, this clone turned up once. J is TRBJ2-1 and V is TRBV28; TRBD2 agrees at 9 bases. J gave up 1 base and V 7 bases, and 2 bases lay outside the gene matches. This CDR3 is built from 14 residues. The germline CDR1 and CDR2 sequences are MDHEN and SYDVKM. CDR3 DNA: TGTGCCAGCACAGCGGGAGGTTCCTACAATGAGCAGTTCTTC. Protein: CASTAGGSYNEQFF.

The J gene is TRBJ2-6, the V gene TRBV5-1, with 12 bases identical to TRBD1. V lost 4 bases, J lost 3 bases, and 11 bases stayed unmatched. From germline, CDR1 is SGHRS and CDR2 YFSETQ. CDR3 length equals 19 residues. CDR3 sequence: CASSPPPGQGAIGANVLTF. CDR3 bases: TGCGCCAGCAGCCCACCACCGGGACAGGGGGCAATTGGGGCCAACGTCCTGACTTTC.

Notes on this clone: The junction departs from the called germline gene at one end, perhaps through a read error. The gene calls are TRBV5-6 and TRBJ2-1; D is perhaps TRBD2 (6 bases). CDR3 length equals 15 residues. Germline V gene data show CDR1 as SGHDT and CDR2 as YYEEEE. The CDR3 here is CASTLSLALYNEQFF. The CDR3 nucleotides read TGTGCCAGCACCTTGAGTCTAGCGCTTTACAATGAGCAGTTCTTC.

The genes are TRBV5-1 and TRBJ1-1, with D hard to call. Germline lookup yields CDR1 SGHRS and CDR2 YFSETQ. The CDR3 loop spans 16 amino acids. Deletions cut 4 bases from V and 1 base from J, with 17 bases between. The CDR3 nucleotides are TGCGCCAGCAGCGGTAAACACAGTACAAAGAACACTGAAGCTTTCTTT. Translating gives CASSGKHSTKNTEAFF.

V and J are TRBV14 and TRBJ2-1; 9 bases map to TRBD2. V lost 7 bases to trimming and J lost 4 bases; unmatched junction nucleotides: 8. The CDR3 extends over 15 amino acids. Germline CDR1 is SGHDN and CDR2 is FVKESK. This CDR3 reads CASNEAGGNYNEQFF. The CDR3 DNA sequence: TGTGCCAGCAATGAGGCGGGAGGGAATTACAATGAGCAGTTCTTC.

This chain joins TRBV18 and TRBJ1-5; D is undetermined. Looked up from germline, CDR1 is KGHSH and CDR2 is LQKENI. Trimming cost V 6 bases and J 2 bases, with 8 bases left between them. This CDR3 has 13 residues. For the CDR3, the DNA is TGTGCCAGCTCGCCCTCAGGCAATCAGCCCCAGCATTTT. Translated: CASSPSGNQPQHF.

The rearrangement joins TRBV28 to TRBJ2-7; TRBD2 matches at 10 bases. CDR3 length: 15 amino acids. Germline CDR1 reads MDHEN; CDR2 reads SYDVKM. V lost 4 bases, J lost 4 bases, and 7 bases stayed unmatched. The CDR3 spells CASSYPAGGRYEQYF. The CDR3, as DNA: TGTGCCAGCAGTTACCCAGCGGGAGGGCGGTACGAGCAGTACTTC.

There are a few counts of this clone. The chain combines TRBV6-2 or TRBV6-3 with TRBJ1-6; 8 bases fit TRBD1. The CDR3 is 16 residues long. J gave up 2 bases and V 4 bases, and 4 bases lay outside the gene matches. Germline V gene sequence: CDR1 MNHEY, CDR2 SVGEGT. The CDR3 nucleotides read TGTGCCAGCAGTTTCGAGGGACAGGCCTATAATTCACCCCTCCACTTT. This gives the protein CASSFEGQAYNSPLHF.

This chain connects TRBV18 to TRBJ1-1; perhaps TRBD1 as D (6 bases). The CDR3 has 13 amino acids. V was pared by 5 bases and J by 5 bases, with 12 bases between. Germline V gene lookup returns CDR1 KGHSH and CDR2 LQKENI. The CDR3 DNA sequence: TGTGCCAGCTCAAAAAAGGGGGAGACTGAAGCTTTCTTT. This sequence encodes CASSKKGETEAFF.